This T cell receptor (beta chain) derives from a study of PD-1 blockade in classical Hodgkin lymphoma. General study findings and limits: The repertoire differences lack a defined cause, possibly disease activity or prior therapy. Relative to healthy donors, newly diagnosed patients reportedly had lower baseline TCR diversity, which was reported as lower still in relapsed/refractory patients.

Here immunoSEQ multiplex PCR was the method, and the copy in TCRdb shows in-frame clones only, minus some. The data contain more than 15,000 clones, 87% of them singletons. CDR1 is SEHNR and CDR2 is FQNEAQ in the germline V gene (reference sequence). V lost 4 bases, J lost 4 bases, and 13 bases lay in between. This CDR3 is built from 14 residues. Time point in this sample: newly diagnosed, previously untreated cHL patient sample. About this clone: Its antigen is not known.

The chain couples TRBV7-9 to TRBJ1-2; the D is unclear. The material sequenced was peripheral blood mononuclear cells (PBMCs). The sequence derives from a human donor with classical Hodgkin lymphoma. In DNA, the CDR3 is TGTGCCAGCAGCTCCCGTCCGTTCTTCTATGGCTACACCTTC. Amino acids: CASSSRPFFYGYTF.